The rows below give T cell receptor beta chains drawn from one sample of a study of somatic mutations in cytotoxic T cells in rheumatoid arthritis. TCRdb's copy holds only in-frame clones and misses some; the assay was immunoSEQ multiplex PCR. This sample has over 15,000 clones; about 74% occur once, and the top ten carry approximately 4.6%. What was sequenced was CD8+ T cells sorted from blood. The receptors shown here come from an adult with rheumatoid arthritis. Both conserved end residues are part of each CDR3. The D gene is left open where the match is weak. A clone size is listed for some rows: how often the clone was seen (once, few, many), or a class if it is expanded.

. | TRBJ1-3 | TRBV6-6 | . | CASSYSGNTIYF | TGTGCCAGCAGTTACTCGGGAAACACCATATATTTT
. | TRBJ2-7 | TRBV27 | . | CASSTGRTTYEQYF | TGTGCCAGCAGTACGGGACGGACGACCTACGAGCAGTACTTC
. | TRBJ2-2 | TRBV7-6 | . | CASSLVGNTGELFF | TGTGCCAGCAGCTTAGTCGGGAACACCGGGGAGCTGTTTTTT
. | TRBJ2-7 | TRBV19 | . | CASSGSRGYEQYF | TGTGCCAGTAGTGGGTCGAGGGGCTACGAGCAGTACTTC
. | TRBJ1-1 | TRBV11-2 | . | CASSLPDLQNTEAFF | TGTGCCAGCAGCTTACCAGATCTTCAGAACACTGAAGCTTTCTTT
TRBD2 | TRBJ2-1 | TRBV13 | . | CASSLGRGGYNEQFF | TGTGCCAGCAGCTTAGGACGGGGGGGGTACAATGAGCAGTTCTTC
. | TRBJ2-7 | TRBV30 | . | CAWSVVGEQYF | TGTGCCTGGAGTGTAGTAGGCGAGCAGTACTTC
. | TRBJ1-6 | TRBV10-2 | few | CASSEPELRSSSPLHF | TGCGCCAGCAGTGAGCCCGAGCTGCGGTCGAGTTCACCCCTCCACTTT
TRBD1 | TRBJ2-4 | TRBV4-2 | . | CASSQVEDREAKNIQYF | TGTGCCAGCAGCCAAGTCGAGGACAGGGAGGCCAAAAACATTCAGTACTTC
. | TRBJ1-1 | TRBV11-2 | . | CASSFTAGFTEAFF | TGTGCCAGCAGCTTTACGGCGGGTTTCACTGAAGCTTTCTTT
. | TRBJ2-1 | TRBV5-1 | . | CASTLRAGAEQLF | TGCGCCAGCACCCTTCGAGCCGGTGCTGAGCAGCTCTTC
TRBD1 | TRBJ1-6 | TRBV4-1 | . | CASSQSGGESPLHF | TGCGCCAGCAGCCAATCAGGGGGCGAGTCACCCCTCCACTTT
. | TRBJ1-2 | TRBV15 | few | CATSSRDDSFYGYTF | TGTGCCACCAGCAGCCGGGACGATTCCTTCTATGGCTACACCTTC
. | TRBJ2-2 | TRBV5-1 | few | CASSLLLVAGELFF | TGCGCCAGCAGCTTGCTACTAGTGGCCGGGGAGCTGTTTTTT
. | TRBJ1-6 | TRBV4-1 | medium-sized | CASSSTGTAINSPLHF | TGCGCCAGCAGTTCCACCGGGACGGCTATTAATTCACCCCTCCACTTT
. | TRBJ2-3 | TRBV7-9 | few | CASKGGVTDTQYF | TGTGCCAGTAAGGGGGGGGTTACAGATACGCAGTATTTT
TRBD1 | TRBJ1-2 | TRBV11-2 | . | CASSPSPRTGPYGYTF | TGTGCCAGCAGCCCTAGCCCCCGGACAGGGCCATATGGCTACACCTTC
. | TRBJ1-6 | TRBV7-6 | . | CASSFLAANSPLHF | TGTGCCAGCAGCTTTTTGGCGGCTAATTCACCCCTCCACTTT
. | TRBJ2-3 | TRBV9 | . | CASIPGGGGSTDTQYF | TGTGCCAGCATTCCAGGGGGGGGCGGTAGCACAGATACGCAGTATTTT
. | TRBJ1-3 | TRBV7-2 | . | CASSFGTAGNTIYF | TGTGCCAGCAGCTTCGGGACGGCTGGAAACACCATATATTTT
. | TRBJ1-1 | TRBV10-1 | medium-sized | CASRARERTEAFF | TGCGCCAGCAGGGCCAGGGAAAGGACTGAAGCTTTCTTT
. | TRBJ2-3 | TRBV5-1 | once | CASPDRSDPPFAQYF | TGCGCCAGCCCTGACAGGTCCGATCCCCCTTTCGCGCAGTATTTT
. | TRBJ1-1 | TRBV4-1 | . | CASSQTAGLNTEAFF | TGCGCCAGCAGCCAGACAGCGGGACTGAACACTGAAGCTTTCTTT
. | TRBJ1-4 | TRBV10-2 | . | CASSVGGEGKLFF | TGCGCCAGCAGTGTAGGGGGGGAGGGGAAACTGTTTTTT
. | TRBJ1-1 | TRBV6-1 | . | CASSESRWTEAFF | TGTGCCAGCAGTGAGTCGAGATGGACTGAAGCTTTCTTT